The 8 T cell receptor beta chains presented below share a single source sample, sequenced in a study of cytotoxic CD8 clonotypes in ibrutinib-treated CLL. Sequencing was performed with immunoSEQ multiplex PCR; in TCRdb, only in-frame clones are kept and a portion is missing. The repertoire consists of just over 200,000 clones, with 60% to 80% occurring once and the leading ten covering more than 4.5%. The material was PBMCs, obtained after 12 months of ibrutinib treatment. These receptors originate from a human donor with chronic lymphocytic leukemia.

A few counts support this clone. The chain is built from TRBV6-5 and TRBJ2-1, with TRBD2 identical over 12 bases. Germline V gene sequence: CDR1 MNHEY, CDR2 SVGAGI. This CDR3 region has 15 residues. J lost 8 bases, V lost 4 bases, and 6 bases had no gene match. The CDR3 loop is CASSFRLAGVHEQFF. The CDR3 DNA sequence: TGTGCCAGCAGTTTCCGACTAGCGGGAGTTCATGAGCAGTTCTTC.

V and J are TRBV9 and TRBJ1-6; 9 positions agree with TRBD1. V was clipped by 4 bases and J by 4 bases; unmatched bases: 15. Germline CDR1 reads SGDLS; CDR2 reads YYNGEE. The CDR3 runs to 19 residues. The CDR3 here is CASSTRDRVSPKYNSPLHF. CDR3 DNA: TGTGCCAGCAGCACCCGGGACAGGGTTTCTCCGAAATATAATTCACCCCTCCACTTT.

V is TRBV11-2 and J is TRBJ1-2; D may be TRBD1 (5 bases). Trimming removed 5 bases from V and 2 bases from J, with 12 bases in between. This CDR3 is built from 14 residues. CDR1 is SGHAT, CDR2 FQNNGV, per germline. The CDR3 nucleotides are TGTGCCAGCAGCAGTTCCACAGGCAACTATGGCTACACCTTC. Encoded protein: CASSSSTGNYGYTF.

V usage is TRBV6-5 and J usage is TRBJ1-5; 7 nucleotides line up with TRBD1. CDR3 length: 15 amino acids. V trimming: 6 bases; J trimming: 9 bases; junction bases outside the gene matches: 14. Germline loops: CDR1 MNHEY, CDR2 SVGAGI. The CDR3 coding sequence is TGTGCCAGCAGACGGGACAGTTCAGGCGCGTGGCCCCAGCATTTT. Translating gives CASRRDSSGAWPQHF.

The chain carries TRBV9 and TRBJ1-3, with TRBD1 matching 9 bases. Germline V CDR1 and CDR2: SGDLS, YYNGEE. The CDR3 extends over 16 amino acids. The junction had 11 bases not matched to a gene; V was cut back by 3 bases and J by 7 bases. The CDR3 region has the DNA TGTGCCAGCAGCGCAGACCGGGACAGGGCAATCAACACCATATATTTT. Translating it yields CASSADRDRAINTIYF.

The CDR3 bases are TGCGCCAGCAGCCGGAACAGGGGGAACACTGAAGCTTTCTTT. It encodes CASSRNRGNTEAFF. The chain recombines TRBV5-1 with TRBJ1-1, with 7 bases matching TRBD1. V shed 4 bases, J shed 1 base, and the junction held 4 bases outside the gene matches. Germline V gene sequence: CDR1 SGHRS, CDR2 YFSETQ. The CDR3 spans 14 residues.

This clone was detected only a few times. DNA for the CDR3: TGTGCCAGCACTCGGTCTTCTTCAGAAAAACTGTTTTTT. It codes for CASTRSSSEKLFF. This chain uses TRBV27 with TRBJ1-4; D is unclear. The CDR3 has 13 residues. V dropped 7 bases and J dropped 8 bases, with 14 bases sitting between them. CDR1 and CDR2 (germline): MNHEY, SMNVEV (reference sequence).

The gene calls are TRBV5-5 and TRBJ1-1, with a tentative D call TRBD1 (5 bases). The length of the CDR3 is 13 residues. From germline, CDR1 is SGHKS and CDR2 YYEKEE (reference sequence). V gave up 3 bases and J gave up 0 bases, with 6 bases separating them. For the CDR3, the DNA is TGTGCCAGCAGCTCGACAGTGAACACTGAAGCTTTCTTT. Its protein is CASSSTVNTEAFF.